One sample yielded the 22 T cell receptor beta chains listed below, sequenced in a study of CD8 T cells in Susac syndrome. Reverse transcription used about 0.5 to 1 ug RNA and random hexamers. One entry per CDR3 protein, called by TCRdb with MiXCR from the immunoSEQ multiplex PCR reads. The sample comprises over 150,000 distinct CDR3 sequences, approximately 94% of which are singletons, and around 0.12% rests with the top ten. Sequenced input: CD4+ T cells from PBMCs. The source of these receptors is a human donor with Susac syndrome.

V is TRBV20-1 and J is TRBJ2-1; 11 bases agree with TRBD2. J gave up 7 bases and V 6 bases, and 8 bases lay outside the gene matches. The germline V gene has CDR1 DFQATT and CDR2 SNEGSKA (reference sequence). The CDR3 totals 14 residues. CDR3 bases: TGCAGTGCCACCACGCCTAGCGGGGGGAATGAGCAGTTCTTC. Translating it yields CSATTPSGGNEQFF.

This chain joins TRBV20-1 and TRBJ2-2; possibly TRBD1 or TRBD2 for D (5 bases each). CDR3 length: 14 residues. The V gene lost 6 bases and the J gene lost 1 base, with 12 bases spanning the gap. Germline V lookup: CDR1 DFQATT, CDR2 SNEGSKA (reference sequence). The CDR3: CSALLRGNTGELFF. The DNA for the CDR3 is TGCAGTGCCTTATTGAGGGGGAACACCGGGGAGCTGTTTTTT.

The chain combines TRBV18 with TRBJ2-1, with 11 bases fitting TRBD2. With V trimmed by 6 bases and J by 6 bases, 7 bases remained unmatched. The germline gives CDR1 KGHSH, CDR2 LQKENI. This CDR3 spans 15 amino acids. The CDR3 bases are TGTGCCAGCTCCCTTACCGGGACTAGCGGCAATGAGCAGTTCTTC. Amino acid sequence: CASSLTGTSGNEQFF.

The DNA for the CDR3 is TGTGCCTGGAGTGTAAGGGGCTCGACAGTTCAGTACTTC. Translated, it gives CAWSVRGSTVQYF. The chain employs TRBV30 and TRBJ2-7, with D perhaps TRBD1 (5 bases). V lost 0 bases to trimming and J lost 10 bases, with 16 bases between them. Germline CDR1 GTSNPN, CDR2 SVGIG (reference sequence). The length of the CDR3 is 13 residues. The whole variable domain, filled in from reference TRBV30 and TRBJ2-7, reads SQTIHQWPATLVQPVGSPLSLECTVEGTSNPNLYWYRQAAGRGLQLLFYSVGIGQISSEVPQNLSASRPQDRQFILSSKKLLLSDSGFYLCAWSVRGSTVQYFGPGTRLTVT.

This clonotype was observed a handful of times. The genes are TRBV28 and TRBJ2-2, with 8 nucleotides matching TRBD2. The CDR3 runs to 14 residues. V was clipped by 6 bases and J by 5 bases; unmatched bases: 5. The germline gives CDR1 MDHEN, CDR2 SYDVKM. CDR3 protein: CASSAGGVTGELFF. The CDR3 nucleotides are TGTGCCAGCAGCGCCGGGGGGGTAACCGGGGAGCTGTTTTTT.

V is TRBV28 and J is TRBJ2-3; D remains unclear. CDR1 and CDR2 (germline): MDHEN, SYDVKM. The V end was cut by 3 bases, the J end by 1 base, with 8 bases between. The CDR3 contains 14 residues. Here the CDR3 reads CASSLSSGTDTQYF. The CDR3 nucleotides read TGTGCCAGCAGTTTGTCCTCGGGCACAGATACGCAGTATTTT.

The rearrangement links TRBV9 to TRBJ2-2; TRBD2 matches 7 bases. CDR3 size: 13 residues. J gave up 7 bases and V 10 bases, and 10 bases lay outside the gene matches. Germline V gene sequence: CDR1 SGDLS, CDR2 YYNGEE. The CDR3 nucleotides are TGTGCCTCAGGGCGGCGGGAGCGCGGGGAGCTGTTTTTT. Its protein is CASGRRERGELFF.

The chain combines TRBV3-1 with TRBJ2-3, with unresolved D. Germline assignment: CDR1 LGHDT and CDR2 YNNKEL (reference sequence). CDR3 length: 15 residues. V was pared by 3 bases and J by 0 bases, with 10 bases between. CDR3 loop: CASSQPAASTDTQYF. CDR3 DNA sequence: TGTGCCAGCAGCCAGCCGGCGGCGAGCACAGATACGCAGTATTTT.

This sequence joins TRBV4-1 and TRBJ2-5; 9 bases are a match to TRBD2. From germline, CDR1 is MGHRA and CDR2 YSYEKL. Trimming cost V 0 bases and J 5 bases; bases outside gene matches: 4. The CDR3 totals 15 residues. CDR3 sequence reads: CASSQDPLAGETQYF. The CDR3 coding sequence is TGCGCCAGCAGCCAAGATCCCCTAGCGGGGGAGACCCAGTACTTC.

The CDR3 nucleotides are TGTGCCAGCAGTCTAAGGGCTGAGGCTACTGGCTACACCTTC. Protein product: CASSLRAEATGYTF. The chain is built from TRBV6-2 or TRBV6-3 and TRBJ1-2; D uncertain. CDR1 and CDR2 from the germline V gene are MNHEY and SVGEGT. The CDR3 extends over 14 amino acids. Trimming removed 5 bases from V and 7 bases from J, with 17 bases in between.

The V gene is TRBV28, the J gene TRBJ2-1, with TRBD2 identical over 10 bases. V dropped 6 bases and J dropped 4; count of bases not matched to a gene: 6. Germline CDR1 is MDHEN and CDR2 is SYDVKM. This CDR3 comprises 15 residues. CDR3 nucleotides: TGTGCCAGCAGGACTCGACTAGCGGGTTACAATGAGCAGTTCTTC. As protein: CASRTRLAGYNEQFF.

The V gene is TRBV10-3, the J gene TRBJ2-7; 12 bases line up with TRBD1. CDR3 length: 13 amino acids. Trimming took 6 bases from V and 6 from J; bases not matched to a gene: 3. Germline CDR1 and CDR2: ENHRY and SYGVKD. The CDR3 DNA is TGTGCCATCAGACCGGGACAGGGGGCCGAGCAGTACTTC. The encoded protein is CAIRPGQGAEQYF.

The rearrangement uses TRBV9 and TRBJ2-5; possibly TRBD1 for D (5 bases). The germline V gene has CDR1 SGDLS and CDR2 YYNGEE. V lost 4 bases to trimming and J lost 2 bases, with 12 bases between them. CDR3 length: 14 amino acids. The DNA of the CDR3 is TGTGCCAGCAGCCCCCCGACAGATCAAGAGACCCAGTACTTC. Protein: CASSPPTDQETQYF.

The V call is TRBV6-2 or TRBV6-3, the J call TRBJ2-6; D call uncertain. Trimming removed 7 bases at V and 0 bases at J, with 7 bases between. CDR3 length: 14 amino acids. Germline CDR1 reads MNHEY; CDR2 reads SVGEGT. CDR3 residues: CASIPGSGANVLTF. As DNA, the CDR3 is TGTGCCAGCATTCCAGGCTCTGGGGCCAACGTCCTGACTTTC.

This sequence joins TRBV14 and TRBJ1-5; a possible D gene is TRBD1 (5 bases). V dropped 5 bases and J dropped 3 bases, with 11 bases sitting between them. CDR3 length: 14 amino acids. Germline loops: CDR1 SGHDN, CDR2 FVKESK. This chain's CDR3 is CASSRAGFNQPQHF. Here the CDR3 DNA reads TGTGCCAGCAGCAGAGCAGGGTTCAATCAGCCCCAGCATTTT.

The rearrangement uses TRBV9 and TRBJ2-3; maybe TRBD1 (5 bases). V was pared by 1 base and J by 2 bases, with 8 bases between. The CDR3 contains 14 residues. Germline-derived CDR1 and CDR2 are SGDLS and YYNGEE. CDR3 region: CASSVTGYTDTQYF. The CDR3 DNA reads TGTGCCAGCAGCGTAACAGGCTACACAGATACGCAGTATTTT.

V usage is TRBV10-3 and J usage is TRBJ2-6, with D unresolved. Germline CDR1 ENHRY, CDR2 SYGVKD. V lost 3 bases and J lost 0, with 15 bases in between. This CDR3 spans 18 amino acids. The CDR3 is CAISDFGPGISGANVLTF. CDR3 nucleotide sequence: TGTGCCATCAGTGACTTTGGACCAGGAATCTCTGGGGCCAACGTCCTGACTTTC.

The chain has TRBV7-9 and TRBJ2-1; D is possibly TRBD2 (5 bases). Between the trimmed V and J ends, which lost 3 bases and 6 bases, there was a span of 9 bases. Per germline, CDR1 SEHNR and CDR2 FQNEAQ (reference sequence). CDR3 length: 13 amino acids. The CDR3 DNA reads TGTGCCAGCAGCTTCGCGGGCGGCAATGAGCAGTTCTTC. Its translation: CASSFAGGNEQFF. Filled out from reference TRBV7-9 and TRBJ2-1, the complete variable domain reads DTGVSQNPRHKITKRGQNVTFRCDPISEHNRLYWYRQTLGQGPEFLTYFQNEAQLEKSRLLSDRFSAERPKGSFSTLEIQRTEQGDSAMYLCASSFAGGNEQFFGPGTRLTVL.

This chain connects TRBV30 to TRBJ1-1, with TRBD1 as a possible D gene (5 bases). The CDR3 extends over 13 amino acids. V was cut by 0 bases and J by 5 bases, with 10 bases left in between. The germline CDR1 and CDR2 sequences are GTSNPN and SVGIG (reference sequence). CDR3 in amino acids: CAWSVRGGTEAFF. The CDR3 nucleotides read TGTGCCTGGAGTGTACGGGGGGGTACTGAAGCTTTCTTT.

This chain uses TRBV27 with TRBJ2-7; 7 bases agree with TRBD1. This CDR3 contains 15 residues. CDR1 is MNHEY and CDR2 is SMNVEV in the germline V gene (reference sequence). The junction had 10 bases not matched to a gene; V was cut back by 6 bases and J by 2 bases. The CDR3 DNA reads TGTGCCAGCAGGGCGTCTCCGGGACAGACCTACGAGCAGTACTTC. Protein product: CASRASPGQTYEQYF.

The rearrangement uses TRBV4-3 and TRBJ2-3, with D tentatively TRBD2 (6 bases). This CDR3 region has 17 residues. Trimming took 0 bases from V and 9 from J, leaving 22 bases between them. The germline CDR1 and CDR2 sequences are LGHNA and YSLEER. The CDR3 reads CASSQETGGIRTRTQYF. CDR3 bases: TGCGCCAGCAGCCAAGAGACGGGCGGGATAAGGACGCGGACGCAGTATTTT.

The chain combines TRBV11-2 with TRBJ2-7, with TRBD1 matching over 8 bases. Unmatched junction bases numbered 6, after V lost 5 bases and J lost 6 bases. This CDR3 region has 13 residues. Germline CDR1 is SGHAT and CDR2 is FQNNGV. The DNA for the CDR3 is TGTGCCAGCAGCCCCCGACAGGGGTCCGAGCAGTACTTC. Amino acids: CASSPRQGSEQYF.